A single sample gave rise to the 18 T cell receptor beta chains below, sequenced in a study of T cells after yellow fever vaccination. TCRdb reanalysed the 5' RACE reads using MiXCR and keeps one entry per CDR3 protein. The sample holds some 350,000 distinct CDR3 sequences, roughly 4.3% seen once. Source: PBMCs, taken 5 days after the yellow fever booster vaccination. These receptors all come from a man aged 18 to 30 who received the YFV17D yellow fever vaccine.

This clonotype was seen a few times. The chain links TRBV30 to TRBJ2-3; weak D call: TRBD2 (5 bases). The CDR3 loop spans 15 amino acids. V gave up 4 bases and J gave up 2 bases, with 16 bases separating them. The V gene's germline CDR1 is GTSNPN and CDR2 SVGIG (reference sequence). CDR3 residues: CAWKLGSSLTDTQYF. The CDR3 DNA reads as TGTGCCTGGAAGCTGGGGAGCTCTCTCACAGATACGCAGTATTTT.

This clonotype was counted ten times or more. V gene TRBV12-3 or TRBV12-4 combines with J gene TRBJ2-2; 7 bases line up with TRBD1. The CDR3 totals 15 residues. Trimming took 1 base from V and 4 from J; bases not matched to a gene: 3. DNA for the CDR3: TGTGCCAGCAGTTTAGGACAGGGCGGCACCGGGGAGCTGTTTTTT. Translated, it gives CASSLGQGGTGELFF.

This clonotype has a handful of counts. V gene TRBV24-1 combines with J gene TRBJ2-5; D is undetermined. The V and J ends lost 4 bases and 0 bases respectively, with 11 bases between them. CDR3 length equals 15 residues. From germline, CDR1 is KGHDR and CDR2 SFDVKD. The CDR3 is CATSDAVGYQETQYF. The DNA of the CDR3 is TGTGCCACCAGTGACGCCGTTGGGTACCAAGAGACCCAGTACTTC.

This clonotype has at least ten counts. V is TRBV20-1 and J is TRBJ2-7; a possible D gene is TRBD2 (5 bases). The CDR3 loop spans 11 amino acids. Per germline, CDR1 DFQATT and CDR2 SNEGSKA (reference sequence). The ends were cut back, 1 base at V and 5 bases at J, with 6 bases in the middle. CDR3 residues: CSARGGNEQYF. The CDR3 coding sequence is TGCAGTGCTAGAGGAGGGAACGAGCAGTACTTC.

This clonotype was seen repeatedly, ten times or more. The rearrangement links TRBV7-6 to TRBJ2-3; D is ambiguous. This CDR3 is built from 14 residues. V dropped 4 bases and J dropped 2 bases, with 10 bases sitting between them. CDR1 is SGHVS, CDR2 FNYEAQ, per germline. In DNA form, the CDR3 reads TGTGCCAGCAGCTCAGACTCATACACAGATACGCAGTATTTT. Translating it yields CASSSDSYTDTQYF.

This clonotype was detected many times. The V gene is TRBV9, the J gene TRBJ2-1, with 8 bases that match TRBD2. Germline V CDR1 and CDR2: SGDLS, YYNGEE. The CDR3 totals 16 residues. Trimming at V came to 0 bases and at J to 7 bases, leaving 9 bases not matched to a gene. For the CDR3, the DNA is TGTGCCAGCAGCGTAGCGGGGGGGCCGTCGATAAATGAGCAGTTCTTC. This sequence encodes CASSVAGGPSINEQFF.

This clonotype was recorded at least ten times. The rearrangement links TRBV7-8 to TRBJ2-5, with a weak D call TRBD2 (5 bases). CDR1 SGHVS and CDR2 FQNEAQ come from the germline V gene. The germline V and J ends were trimmed by 8 bases and 1 base, with 14 bases remaining between them. The CDR3 is 14 amino acids. CDR3 coding DNA: TGTGCCAGCGGATCGCCGGGGTTCCAAGAGACCCAGTACTTC. Protein sequence: CASGSPGFQETQYF.

This clonotype came up a few times. V usage is TRBV5-1 and J usage is TRBJ2-4, with a weak D call TRBD2 (5 bases). V shed 4 bases and J shed 7 bases, with 12 bases lying between them. The germline V gene encodes CDR1 SGHRS and CDR2 YFSETQ. The CDR3 length is 13 residues. The CDR3 DNA reads TGCGCCAGCAGCACTGACTACCCGAACATTCAGTACTTC. It translates to CASSTDYPNIQYF. The whole variable domain, remainder taken from reference TRBV5-1 and TRBJ2-4, is KAGVTQTPRYLIKTRGQQVTLSCSPISGHRSVSWYQQTPGQGLQFLFEYFSETQRNKGNFPGRFSGRQFSNSRSEMNVSTLELGDSALYLCASSTDYPNIQYFGAGTRLSVL.

A few counts support this clonotype. The chain joins TRBV6-2 or TRBV6-3 to TRBJ2-4; the D is unclear. Per the germline V gene, CDR1 is MNHEY and CDR2 is SVGEGT. V was clipped by 0 bases and J by 3 bases, with 15 bases between them. This CDR3 has 17 residues. The CDR3 bases are TGTGCCAGCAGTTACTCCCCGGGTTCGCTACTCAAAAACATTCAGTACTTC. Its translation is CASSYSPGSLLKNIQYF.

This clonotype came up many times. The chain joins TRBV7-2 to TRBJ2-1; 7 bases match TRBD1. Germline CDR1 and CDR2: SGHTA and FQGNSA. The CDR3 is made up of 15 amino acids. The J segment lost 8 bases and the V segment lost 5 bases, leaving 12 bases of the junction unmatched. In DNA, the CDR3 is TGTGCCAGCAGCGCCTGGACAGGAACGGCCGATGAGCAGTTCTTC. Translation gives CASSAWTGTADEQFF.

The chain joins TRBV3-1 to TRBJ2-1; D is possibly TRBD1 (6 bases). The CDR3 has 15 amino acids. The V end was cut by 2 bases, the J end by 7 bases, with 15 bases between. Germline lookup yields CDR1 LGHDT and CDR2 YNNKEL (reference sequence). CDR3 sequence (DNA): TGTGCCAGCAGCCAATCTATCATACAGGGAAATGAGCAGTTCTTC. Its translation: CASSQSIIQGNEQFF.

The chain couples TRBV24-1 to TRBJ2-1; D is undetermined. In germline, CDR1 is KGHDR, CDR2 SFDVKD. V lost 4 bases, J lost 7 bases, and 10 bases lay in between. The CDR3 is made up of 13 amino acids. The chain's CDR3 is CATSDEVRNEQFF. The CDR3 coding sequence is TGTGCCACCAGTGACGAGGTGCGGAATGAGCAGTTCTTC.

The CDR3 DNA is TGTGCCAGCAGCGTGGACGGAACTTACGAGCAGTACTTC. Amino acid sequence: CASSVDGTYEQYF. The rearrangement links TRBV7-3 to TRBJ2-7, with unresolved D. The V end was cut by 5 bases, the J end by 4 bases, with 12 bases between. The CDR3 has 13 residues. Per germline, CDR1 SGHTA and CDR2 FQGTGA.

The J gene is TRBJ1-1, the V gene TRBV6-2 or TRBV6-3; D ambiguous. This CDR3 has 11 residues. V lost 7 bases and J 6 bases, leaving 9 bases between the germline ends. Per the germline V gene, CDR1 is MNHEY and CDR2 is SVGEGT. CDR3 protein: CASNQASEAFF. For the CDR3, the DNA is TGTGCCAGCAATCAGGCTTCTGAAGCTTTCTTT.

This clonotype was observed a handful of times. The chain is built from TRBV5-6 and TRBJ2-4, with 10 bases lining up with TRBD1. The CDR3 has 15 amino acids. Germline CDR1 SGHDT, CDR2 YYEEEE. J was trimmed by 8 bases and V by 3 bases; bases with no gene match: 8. The CDR3 loop reads CASSSPGQGIYIQYF. CDR3 sequence (DNA): TGTGCCAGCAGCTCCCCGGGACAGGGGATCTACATTCAGTACTTC.

This clonotype appeared many times. The CDR3 region has the DNA TGTGCCAGCAGCTCCTCGTCCTCGGGGGAGCACTACAATGAGCAGTTCTTC. Translation gives CASSSSSSGEHYNEQFF. V is TRBV7-8 and J is TRBJ2-1; tentatively, D is TRBD2 (6 bases). Germline lookup yields CDR1 SGHVS and CDR2 FQNEAQ. V was cut by 4 bases and J by 3 bases, with 19 bases left in between. The CDR3 contains 17 residues.

The V gene is TRBV5-1, the J gene TRBJ1-1; D gene ambiguous. V was cut by 0 bases and J by 5 bases, with 14 bases left in between. The CDR3 sequence is 15 residues long. Germline CDR1 and CDR2: SGHRS and YFSETQ. This chain's CDR3 is CASSLEVRVGTEAFF. DNA for the CDR3: TGCGCCAGCAGCTTGGAGGTTCGGGTAGGGACTGAAGCTTTCTTT.

The sample holds many counts of this clonotype. V and J are TRBV7-8 and TRBJ2-2; D is uncertain. The V end was cut by 3 bases, the J end by 6 bases, with 23 bases between. CDR1 SGHVS and CDR2 FQNEAQ come from the germline V gene. The CDR3 has 18 amino acids. The CDR3 spells CASSLPKLPRSGAGELFF. The DNA of the CDR3 is TGTGCCAGCAGCTTGCCCAAGCTGCCTAGGTCGGGTGCCGGGGAGCTGTTTTTT.